A selection of T cell receptor beta chains follows, all from one sample in a study of T-cell memory formation after mild COVID-19. One entry per CDR3 protein, called by TCRdb with MiXCR from the 5' RACE reads. The sample yields about 470,000 distinct CDR3 sequences, roughly 18% seen once. Input material: PBMCs or a T cell subset sorted from them (not recorded which). All receptors come from an adult woman who had mild COVID-19 (a few samples of this study predate the infection). Cell type and time point are not known. Each CDR3 is given with its conserved first and last residue. Fields, in order: clone size, V gene, D gene, CDR3 length, J gene, CDR3 protein. A D gene is named only where the DNA matches it firmly. For some rows the clone size is stated as once, few or many, or as a class when expanded; others skip it.

few	TRBV12-3/TRBV12-4	NA	14	TRBJ2-7	CASSLQERDYEQYF
NA	TRBV5-1	NA	14	TRBJ2-2	CASVGDSPTGELFF
few	TRBV7-8	TRBD2	18	TRBJ2-5	CASSPLAQLAGVGETQYF
many	TRBV4-3	NA	15	TRBJ1-2	CASSQDQVGLGGYTF
NA	TRBV5-1	NA	15	TRBJ1-1	CASSLGVDLNSEAFF
few	TRBV6-5	TRBD1	14	TRBJ1-4	CASRDRGRVGKLFF
NA	TRBV12-3/TRBV12-4	NA	14	TRBJ2-7	CASRAPAVSLEQYF
few	TRBV5-5	TRBD2	13	TRBJ2-3	CASSKETSSTQYF
few	TRBV5-5	TRBD1	16	TRBJ2-7	CASSWVWDSPSYEQYF
NA	TRBV2	NA	16	TRBJ2-7	CASSVLSPHVAREQYF
many	TRBV7-9	TRBD1	17	TRBJ1-1	CASSWVQGSNMNTEAFF
few	TRBV7-9	TRBD2	18	TRBJ2-1	CASRGLAGARDSYNEQFF
NA	TRBV20-1	NA	15	TRBJ1-1	CSARFVRGYNTEAFF
medium-sized	TRBV18	NA	14	TRBJ1-1	CASSPPGGGTEAFF
NA	TRBV2	TRBD1	14	TRBJ2-4	CATTGGMAKNIQYF
few	TRBV24-1	NA	15	TRBJ1-1	CATSEPLGSNTEAFF
NA	TRBV4-2	TRBD1	15	TRBJ1-3	CASSQEGTGKNTIYF
NA	TRBV27	TRBD1	14	TRBJ2-7	CASSDRVSSPEQYF
few	TRBV11-2	NA	12	TRBJ2-1	CASSSALNEQFF
few	TRBV4-1	NA	13	TRBJ2-1	CASSPLSGNEQFF
NA	TRBV2	TRBD1	15	TRBJ2-2	CASTEDRANTGELFF
many	TRBV2	NA	13	TRBJ1-2	CASSEMGVGGYTF
once	TRBV30	NA	16	TRBJ2-4	CAWSRTTARSKNIQYF
few	TRBV27	NA	14	TRBJ2-7	CASSLSTSSYEQYF
NA	TRBV29-1	NA	14	TRBJ1-1	CSVEEEGWGTEAFF
many	TRBV28	NA	14	TRBJ2-5	CASTRSSGEETQYF
NA	TRBV20-1	TRBD2	18	TRBJ2-1	CSARAGGLAGALNQEQFF
once	TRBV7-2	TRBD1	15	TRBJ1-5	CASSRTSGGNQPQHF
NA	TRBV16	NA	16	TRBJ2-1	CASSRNVEGAYNEQFF
NA	TRBV10-3	TRBD2	16	TRBJ2-3	CAISGNVGGRTDTQYF
few	TRBV12-3/TRBV12-4	NA	14	TRBJ2-7	CASSVTIPGDGQYF
NA	TRBV6-2/TRBV6-3	TRBD1	13	TRBJ2-5	CASSGTGGGTQYF
few	TRBV29-1	NA	12	TRBJ1-1	CSVMQANTEAFF
NA	TRBV24-1	TRBD2	17	TRBJ2-5	CATSDYPASGRKETQYF
many	TRBV10-3	NA	14	TRBJ2-1	CAISEYGPTGEQFF
NA	TRBV6-5	NA	14	TRBJ1-5	CASSALGKTQPQHF
NA	TRBV20-1	NA	13	TRBJ1-4	CSASQVSNEKLFF
few	TRBV24-1	NA	16	TRBJ2-6	CATSDPISSGANVLTF
NA	TRBV9	TRBD1	16	TRBJ2-1	CASSIGTGVAYNEQFF
NA	TRBV20-1	TRBD2	17	TRBJ2-5	CSARDGLAGLYQETQYF
NA	TRBV5-1	NA	15	TRBJ1-2	CASSLESRTNYGYTF
few	TRBV20-1	NA	13	TRBJ1-1	CSARDPSNTEAFF
NA	TRBV5-1	NA	15	TRBJ2-7	CASRKQYGQTDEQYF
NA	TRBV19	TRBD1	12	TRBJ1-2	CASRGQPYGYTF
many	TRBV12-3/TRBV12-4	NA	17	TRBJ2-1	CASSLEASRGPYNEQFF
few	TRBV29-1	TRBD1	13	TRBJ1-1	CSVARDSNTEAFF
few	TRBV7-2	NA	14	TRBJ1-2	CASSLEGESYGYTF
many	TRBV10-3	NA	15	TRBJ2-3	CAISDKPTSTDTQYF
NA	TRBV5-5	TRBD2	13	TRBJ2-1	CASSFQRGNEQFF